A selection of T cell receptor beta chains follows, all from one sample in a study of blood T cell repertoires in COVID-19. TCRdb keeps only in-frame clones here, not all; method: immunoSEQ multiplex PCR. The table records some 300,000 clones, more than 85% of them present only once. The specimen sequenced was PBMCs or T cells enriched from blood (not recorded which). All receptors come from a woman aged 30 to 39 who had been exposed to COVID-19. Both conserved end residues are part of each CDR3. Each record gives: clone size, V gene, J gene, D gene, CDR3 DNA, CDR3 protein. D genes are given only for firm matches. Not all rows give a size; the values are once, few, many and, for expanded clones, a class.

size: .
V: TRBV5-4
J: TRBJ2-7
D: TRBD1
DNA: TGTGCCAGCAGCCCTCGCAGGGGGCATGACTTCTACGAGCAGTACTTC
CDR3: CASSPRRGHDFYEQYF

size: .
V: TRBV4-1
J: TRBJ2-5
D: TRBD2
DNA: TGCGCCAGCACCGCAAGAGGGGCGGAAGTTTCATCGGGGGGGGAGACCCAGTACTTC
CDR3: CASTARGAEVSSGGETQYF

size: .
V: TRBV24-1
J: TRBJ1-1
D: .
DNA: TGTGCCACCACCCCTCACAGGGAACCCTTGAACACTGAAGCTTTCTTT
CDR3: CATTPHREPLNTEAFF

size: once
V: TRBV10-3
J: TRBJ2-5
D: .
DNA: TGTGCCATCAGTGAGACGACAGTTCAAGAGACCCAGTACTTC
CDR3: CAISETTVQETQYF

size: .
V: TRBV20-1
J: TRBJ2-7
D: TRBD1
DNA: TGCAGTGCTAGTCCCGGGACAGCCTACGAGCAGTACTTC
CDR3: CSASPGTAYEQYF

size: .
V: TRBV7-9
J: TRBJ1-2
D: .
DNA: TGTGCCAGCAGCCCCGGGCGGGCAGAATATGGCTACACCTTC
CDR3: CASSPGRAEYGYTF

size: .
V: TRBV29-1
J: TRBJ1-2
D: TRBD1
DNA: TGCAGCGTCGCTACAGGGGAGGGCTACACCTTC
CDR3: CSVATGEGYTF

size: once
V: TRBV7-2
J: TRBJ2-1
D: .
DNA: TGTGCCAGCAGCCTGGACGGGAGTGCGCAGTTCTTC
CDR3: CASSLDGSAQFF

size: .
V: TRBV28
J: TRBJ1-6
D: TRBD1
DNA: TGTGCCAGCAGTTACCGACAGGGAATAAGGGGGTCACCCCTCCACTTT
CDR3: CASSYRQGIRGSPLHF

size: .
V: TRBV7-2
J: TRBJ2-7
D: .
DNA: TGTGCCAGCAGCTTAATCCCCGGAGTTTCCGAGCAGTACTTC
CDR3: CASSLIPGVSEQYF

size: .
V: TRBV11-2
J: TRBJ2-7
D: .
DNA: TGTGCCAGCAGCTTAGATCGATTGGGGGGAGAAGGCTACGAGCAGTACTTC
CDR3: CASSLDRLGGEGYEQYF

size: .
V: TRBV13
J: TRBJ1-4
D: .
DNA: TGTGCCAGCAGCTTAGGCCTCCAACGGGGAAGGAAACTGTTTTTT
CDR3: CASSLGLQRGRKLFF

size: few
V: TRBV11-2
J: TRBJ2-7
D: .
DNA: TGTGCCAGCAGCTCGTTTCCTAGGGAGCAGTACTTC
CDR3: CASSSFPREQYF

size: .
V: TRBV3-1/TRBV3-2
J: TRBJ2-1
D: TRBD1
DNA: TGTGCCAGCAGCCAACAGGGGGCGCGGGATGAGCAGTTCTTC
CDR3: CASSQQGARDEQFF

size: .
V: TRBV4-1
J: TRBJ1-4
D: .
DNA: TGCGCCAGCAGCACCCAAGACAGGAGAGGATTTAATGAAAAACTGTTTTTT
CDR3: CASSTQDRRGFNEKLFF

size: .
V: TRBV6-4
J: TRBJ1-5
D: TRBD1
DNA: TGTGCCAGCAGTGAGAACAGGGGACAGCCCCAGCATTTT
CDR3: CASSENRGQPQHF

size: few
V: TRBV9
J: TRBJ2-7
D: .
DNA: TGTGCCAGCAGCGTAGGAGCGGGTCCCTACGAGCAGTACTTC
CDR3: CASSVGAGPYEQYF

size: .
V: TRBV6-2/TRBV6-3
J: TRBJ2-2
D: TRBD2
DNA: TGTGCCAGCAGTAAACGACGTCTAGCGGGGTTCTCCGGGGAGCTGTTTTTT
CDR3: CASSKRRLAGFSGELFF